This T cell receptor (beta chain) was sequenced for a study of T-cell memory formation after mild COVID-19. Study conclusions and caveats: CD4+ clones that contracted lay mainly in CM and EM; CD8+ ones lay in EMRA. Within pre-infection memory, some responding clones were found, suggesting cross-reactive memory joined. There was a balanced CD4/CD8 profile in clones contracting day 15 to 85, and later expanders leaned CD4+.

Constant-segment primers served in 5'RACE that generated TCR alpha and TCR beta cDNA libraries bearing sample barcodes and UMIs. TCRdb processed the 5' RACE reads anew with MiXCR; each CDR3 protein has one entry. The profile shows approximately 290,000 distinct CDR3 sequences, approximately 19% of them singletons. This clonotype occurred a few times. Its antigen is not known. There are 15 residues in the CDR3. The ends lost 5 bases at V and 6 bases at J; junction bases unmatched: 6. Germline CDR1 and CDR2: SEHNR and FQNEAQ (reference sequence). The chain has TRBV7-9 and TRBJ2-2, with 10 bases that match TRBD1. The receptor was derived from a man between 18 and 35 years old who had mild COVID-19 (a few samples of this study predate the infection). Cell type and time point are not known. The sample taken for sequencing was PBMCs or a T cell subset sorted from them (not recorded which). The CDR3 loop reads CASSPDRGYPGELFF. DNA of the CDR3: TGTGCCAGCAGCCCGGACAGGGGGTACCCCGGGGAGCTGTTTTTT.